The 3 T cell receptor beta chains listed next were all sequenced from one sample in a study of Ad26.COV2.S vaccination and SARS-CoV-2 variants. Noted treatment: some 20 received Ad26.COV2.S at low or high dose, single or two shots; about 5 received placebo; per-sample allocation not given. Day 63 after the first vaccine or placebo injection was the time point for sampling. The data were produced by immunoSEQ multiplex PCR, yet TCRdb's version contains in-frame clones alone and is incomplete. The profile covers some 640,000 clones, with 80% to 90% appearing a single time and nearly 1.5% taken by the ten largest. Source: peripheral blood, taken in a trial of Ad26.COV2.S vaccine versus placebo. These receptors were obtained from a person aged 18-65 years who received the Ad26.COV2.S COVID-19 vaccine or a placebo.

The chain is built from TRBV4-1 and TRBJ1-2, with D possibly TRBD1 on 6 matching bases. CDR3 size: 16 residues. Trimming removed 1 base at V and 4 bases at J, with 16 bases between. Germline V lookup: CDR1 MGHRA, CDR2 YSYEKL. The CDR3 DNA follows: TGCGCCAGCAGCCAAGTGGAGGCAGGGGATGGCTATGGCTACACCTTC. This sequence encodes CASSQVEAGDGYGYTF.

This chain connects TRBV7-9 to TRBJ2-7, with a possible D match to TRBD1 (6 bases). Germline CDR1 and CDR2: SEHNR and FQNEAQ (reference sequence). The CDR3 extends over 14 amino acids. V lost 2 bases and J lost 6, with 14 bases in between. The CDR3 region is CASSLIQGYSEQYF. The CDR3 region has the DNA TGTGCCAGCAGCTTAATACAGGGATACAGCGAGCAGTACTTC.

J is TRBJ1-2 and V is TRBV14; unclear D gene. From germline, CDR1 is SGHDN and CDR2 FVKESK. Between the trimmed V and J ends, which lost 6 bases and 1 base, there was a span of 12 bases. This CDR3 has 14 residues. As DNA, the CDR3 is TGTGCCAGCAGGTTTTCCGGGGATAACTATGGCTACACCTTC. Amino acid sequence: CASRFSGDNYGYTF.